These 14 T cell receptor beta chains share one sample of origin, sequenced in a study of cytomegalovirus exposure and HLA in healthy donors. Assay used: immunoSEQ multiplex PCR; TCRdb lists only in-frame clones, some missing. The table has 150,000 to 200,000 clones, approximately 84% seen once. Sequencing used PBMCs. Receptor source: a young man in good health and CMV-seropositive.

The gene calls are TRBV7-2 and TRBJ2-2, with D possibly TRBD2 on 6 matching bases. Trimming took 0 bases from V and 5 from J, leaving 13 bases between them. The CDR3 has 16 amino acids. Germline V gene data show CDR1 as SGHTA and CDR2 as FQGNSA. The CDR3, as DNA: TGTGCCAGCAGCTTAGCGGGACTCGTAGGTACCGGGGAGCTGTTTTTT. Its protein product is CASSLAGLVGTGELFF.

CDR3 region: CASSETGVGYGYTF. In DNA, the CDR3 is TGTGCCAGCAGTGAAACGGGAGTGGGCTATGGCTACACCTTC. The chain joins TRBV2 to TRBJ1-2; D is unclear. Germline-derived CDR1 and CDR2 are SNHLY and FYNNEI. V gave up 2 bases and J gave up 4 bases, with 11 bases separating them. This CDR3 region has 14 residues.

The chain is built from TRBV5-6 and TRBJ2-3, with D unresolved. V was shortened by 0 bases and J by 0 bases, with 8 bases between the two germline ends. The CDR3 contains 15 residues. Germline V lookup: CDR1 SGHDT, CDR2 YYEEEE. The CDR3 DNA reads TGTGCCAGCAGCTTGGGCGCCCTAAGCACAGATACGCAGTATTTT. It translates to CASSLGALSTDTQYF.

In nucleotides, the CDR3 is TGCGCCAGCAGCTTGGCAGGGGTTAAGGTCCATGAGCAGTTCTTC. Its translation is CASSLAGVKVHEQFF. The V gene is TRBV5-1, the J gene TRBJ2-1, with D perhaps TRBD1 (6 bases). The CDR3 has 15 residues. The germline V and J ends were trimmed by 0 bases and 8 bases, with 15 bases remaining between them. The germline CDR1 and CDR2 sequences are SGHRS and YFSETQ.

The J gene is TRBJ2-1, the V gene TRBV29-1; 7 positions match TRBD2. This CDR3 has 14 residues. Germline V gene sequence: CDR1 SQVTM, CDR2 ANQGSEA. Trimming took 4 bases from V and 8 from J; bases not matched to a gene: 11. The CDR3 DNA follows: TGCAGCGTTGCGGGGAGGGCGGGTGGTGATGAGCAGTTCTTC. Encoded protein: CSVAGRAGGDEQFF.

The genes are TRBV7-2 and TRBJ2-1, with TRBD2 matching 9 bases. The CDR3 is made up of 16 amino acids. Germline CDR1 and CDR2: SGHTA and FQGNSA. V trimming: 6 bases; J trimming: 5 bases; junction bases outside the gene matches: 11. CDR3 coding DNA: TGTGCCAGCAGTCGCTCGACTAGCGGCTTGAACAATGAGCAGTTCTTC. Its protein is CASSRSTSGLNNEQFF.

The chain has TRBV19 and TRBJ1-5; D gene ambiguous. Germline assignment: CDR1 LNHDA and CDR2 SQIVND (reference sequence). Trimming took off 3 bases at V and 0 bases at J, with 15 bases between the two ends. The CDR3 extends over 17 amino acids. The CDR3 sequence: CASSMSSSIDSNQPQHF. The CDR3 DNA follows: TGTGCCAGTAGTATGTCCTCATCTATTGATAGCAATCAGCCCCAGCATTTT.

This clone was counted a few times. The gene calls are TRBV25-1 and TRBJ2-2, with D perhaps matching TRBD2 (5 bases). V was cut by 4 bases and J by 4 bases, with 13 bases left in between. The CDR3 spans 15 residues. The germline V gene encodes CDR1 MGHDK and CDR2 SYGVNS. CDR3: CASSVRAFGTGELFF. In DNA form, the CDR3 reads TGTGCCAGCAGTGTGAGGGCATTTGGCACCGGGGAGCTGTTTTTT. Based on the CDR3 plus reference TRBV25-1 and TRBJ2-2, the full variable domain is EADIYQTPRYLVIGTGKKITLECSQTMGHDKMYWYQQDPGMELHLIHYSYGVNSTEKGDLSSESTVSRIRTEHFPLTLESARPSHTSQYLCASSVRAFGTGELFFGEGSRLTVL.

The chain uses TRBV4-3 and TRBJ2-6, with a possible D match to TRBD2 (6 bases). Germline V gene lookup returns CDR1 LGHNA and CDR2 YSLEER. The CDR3 is 18 amino acids. V lost 2 bases and J 2 bases, leaving 16 bases between the germline ends. The CDR3 DNA reads as TGCGCCAGCAGCCAACATGAGGGGAGGACGACTGGGGCCAACGTCCTGACTTTC. It codes for CASSQHEGRTTGANVLTF.

This chain uses TRBV5-1 with TRBJ2-7; tentatively, D is TRBD1 (5 bases). The germline V gene encodes CDR1 SGHRS and CDR2 YFSETQ. Deletions cut 6 bases from V and 6 bases from J, with 19 bases between. The length of the CDR3 is 14 residues. CDR3 sequence (DNA): TGCGCCAGCATGATTACAGGTCCGGTCGGCGAGCAGTACTTC. This sequence encodes CASMITGPVGEQYF.

This sequence joins TRBV9 and TRBJ2-3; TRBD2 aligns across 11 bases. Losses at the gene ends were 2 bases for V and 1 base for J; bases not matched to a gene: 24. The CDR3 totals 23 residues. The germline V gene encodes CDR1 SGDLS and CDR2 YYNGEE. DNA of the CDR3: TGTGCCAGCAGCGTCAGCTATGGTAGCGGGAGGGCGGGCATTCAACTTCGCACAGATACGCAGTATTTT. Translation: CASSVSYGSGRAGIQLRTDTQYF.

The chain's CDR3 is CASGGDEQYF. CDR3 sequence (DNA): TGTGCCAGCGGGGGGGACGAGCAGTACTTC. The rearrangement uses TRBV11-2 and TRBJ2-7, with TRBD2 identical over 7 bases. From germline, CDR1 is SGHAT and CDR2 FQNNGV. V was pared by 8 bases and J by 5 bases, with 0 bases of the junction left unmatched. The CDR3 has 10 residues.

This chain links TRBV12-5 with TRBJ1-1, with unresolved D. V gave up 4 bases and J gave up 0 bases, with 6 bases separating them. The CDR3 has 13 residues. Germline V lookup: CDR1 LGHNT, CDR2 FRNRAP. The CDR3 reads CASGSGVNTEAFF. As DNA, the CDR3 is TGTGCTAGTGGTTCGGGAGTGAACACTGAAGCTTTCTTT. Full variable domain (remainder filled in from reference TRBV12-5 and TRBJ1-1): DARVTQTPRHKVTEMGQEVTMRCQPILGHNTVFWYRQTMMQGLELLAYFRNRAPLDDSGMPKDRFSAEMPDATLATLKIQPSEPRDSAVYFCASGSGVNTEAFFGQGTRLTVV.

V and J are TRBV4-3 and TRBJ2-3; D might be TRBD1 (5 bases). Germline lookup yields CDR1 LGHNA and CDR2 YSLEER. Trimming cost V 1 base and J 4 bases, with 18 bases left between them. The CDR3 is 17 amino acids. CDR3 amino acids: CASSQGSTGTLADTQYF. CDR3 coding DNA: TGCGCCAGCAGCCAAGGTTCTACAGGAACTCTTGCAGATACGCAGTATTTT.